This T cell receptor (beta chain) was documented in a study of cytomegalovirus exposure and HLA in healthy donors. Across the whole study: One earlier analysis, a look at 150 million to 200 million T cells, found approximately 120 million unique TCR beta sequences. Whole-study findings and limits: Common viral pathogens seemed, in a later analysis, to connect with several of the most significant clusters. In a later analysis, at a false discovery rate of 0.05, under 20,000 TCR beta sequences were associated with HLA alleles. Earlier analysis found most TCR beta V segments productive about 90% or about 30% of the time.

PCR was performed using 60 Vbeta and 13 Jbeta primers. The assay was immunoSEQ multiplex PCR, and TCRdb's table has in-frame clones only and misses some. The table lists some 65,000 clones, around 80% of them singletons. Comment on this clone: Its antigen is not known.

V dropped 5 bases and J dropped 8; count of bases not matched to a gene: 5. The CDR3 covers 13 residues. Per germline, CDR1 MNHEY and CDR2 SMNVEV (reference sequence). The sequence was collected from a girl between 10 and 17 years old in good health and CMV-seropositive. This chain connects TRBV27 to TRBJ1-4; 7 bases are a match to TRBD1. Material: PBMCs. The CDR3 reads CASSRQGYEKLFF. CDR3 bases: TGTGCCAGCAGTCGACAGGGTTACGAAAAACTGTTTTTT.